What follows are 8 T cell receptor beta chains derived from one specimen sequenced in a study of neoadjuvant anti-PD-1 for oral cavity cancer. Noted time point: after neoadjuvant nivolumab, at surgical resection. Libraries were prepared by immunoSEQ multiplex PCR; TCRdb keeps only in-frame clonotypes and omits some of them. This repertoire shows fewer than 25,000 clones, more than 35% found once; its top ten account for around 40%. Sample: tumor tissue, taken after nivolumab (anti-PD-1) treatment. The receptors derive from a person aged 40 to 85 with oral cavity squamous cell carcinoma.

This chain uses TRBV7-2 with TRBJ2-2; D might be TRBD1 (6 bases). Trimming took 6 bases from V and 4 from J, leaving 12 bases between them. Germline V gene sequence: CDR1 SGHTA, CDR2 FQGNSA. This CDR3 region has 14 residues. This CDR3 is CASRVQGTTGELFF. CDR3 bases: TGTGCCAGCAGGGTACAGGGAACCACCGGGGAGCTGTTTTTT.

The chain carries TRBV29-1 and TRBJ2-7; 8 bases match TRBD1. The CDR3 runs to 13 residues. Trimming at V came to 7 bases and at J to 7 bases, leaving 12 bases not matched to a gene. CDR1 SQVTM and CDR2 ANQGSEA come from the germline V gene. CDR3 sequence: CSAPGQGAEEQYF. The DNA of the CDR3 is TGCAGCGCCCCGGGGCAGGGGGCTGAAGAGCAGTACTTC.

Here the CDR3 DNA reads TGCGCCAGCAGACCTGACTCCGGGGGTTCTGGTGGAAACACCATATATTTT. It yields the protein CASRPDSGGSGGNTIYF. J is TRBJ1-3 and V is TRBV4-1, with TRBD1 as a possible D gene (5 bases). The CDR3 length is 17 residues. Trimming shortened V by 6 bases and J by 3 bases, and 21 bases separated the two germline ends. Germline CDR1 MGHRA, CDR2 YSYEKL.

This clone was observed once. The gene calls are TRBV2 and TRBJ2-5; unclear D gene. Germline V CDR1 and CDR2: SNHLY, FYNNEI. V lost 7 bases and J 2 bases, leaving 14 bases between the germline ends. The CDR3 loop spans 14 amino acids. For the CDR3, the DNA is TGTGCCAGCACCTTGCTGAGCTCTCAAGAGACCCAGTACTTC. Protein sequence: CASTLLSSQETQYF.

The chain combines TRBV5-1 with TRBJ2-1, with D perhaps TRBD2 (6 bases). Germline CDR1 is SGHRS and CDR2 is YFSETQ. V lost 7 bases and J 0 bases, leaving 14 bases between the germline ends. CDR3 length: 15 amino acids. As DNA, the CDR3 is TGCGCCAGCGCAGCGGGCGGAAGCTCCTACAATGAGCAGTTCTTC. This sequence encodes CASAAGGSSYNEQFF.

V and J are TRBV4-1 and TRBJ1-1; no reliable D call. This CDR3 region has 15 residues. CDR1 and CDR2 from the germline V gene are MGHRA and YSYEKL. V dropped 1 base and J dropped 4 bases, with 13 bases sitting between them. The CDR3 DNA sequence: TGCGCCAGCAGCCAAGTGTTTCAGCGGCGCACTGAAGCTTTCTTT. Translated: CASSQVFQRRTEAFF.

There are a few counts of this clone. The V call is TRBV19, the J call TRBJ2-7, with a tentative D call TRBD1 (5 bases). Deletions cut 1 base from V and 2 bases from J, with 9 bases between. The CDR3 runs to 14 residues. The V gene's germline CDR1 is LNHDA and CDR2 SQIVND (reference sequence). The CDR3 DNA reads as TGTGCCAGTAGTATAGCCCAGGGTACCTACGAGCAGTACTTC. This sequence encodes CASSIAQGTYEQYF.

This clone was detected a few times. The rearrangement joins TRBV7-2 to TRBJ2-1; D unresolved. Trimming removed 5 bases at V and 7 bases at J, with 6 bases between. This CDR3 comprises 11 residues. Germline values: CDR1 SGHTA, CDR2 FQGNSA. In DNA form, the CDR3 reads TGTGCCAGCAGCGCCGTTAATGAGCAGTTCTTC. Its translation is CASSAVNEQFF.